This entry is about one T cell receptor beta chain. The CDR3 contains 15 residues. Trimming shortened V by 3 bases and J by 1 base, and 10 bases separated the two germline ends. Germline V gene sequence: CDR1 SEHNR, CDR2 FQNEAQ (reference sequence). In TCRdb, the 5' RACE reads were re-called with MiXCR into one record per CDR3 protein. This sample has about 59,000 distinct CDR3 sequences; less than 15% occur once, and the top ten carry 7.5% to 10%. The entry originates in a study of early T cells in non-severe SARS-CoV-2 infection. Study as a whole: Alpha and beta chains were unpaired, from unsorted whole-blood bulk RNA.

The clonotype comes from an adult who was a healthcare worker with PCR-confirmed SARS-CoV-2 infection or an uninfected control (not recorded which). This sequence joins TRBV7-9 and TRBJ1-3; tentatively, D is TRBD1 (6 bases). This specimen was whole blood, taken at baseline. DNA of the CDR3: TGTGCCAGCAGCTTGGTACAGGGATCTGGAAACACCATATATTTT. As protein: CASSLVQGSGNTIYF.